The 17 T cell receptor beta chains below all came from one sample that was sequenced in a study of OX40 agonist ivuxolimab in advanced cancers. Libraries were made using the immunoSEQ multiplex PCR assay. TCRdb provides this immuneACCESS table in a form limited to in-frame rearrangements. Some clones are lacking; in checked studies, under half of them reflect an unresolved V gene, and why the rest are absent is not known. The table for this sample lists more than 65,000 clones; 88% of them were counted only once. The top ten clonotypes cover about 1% of the sample. This specimen was CD4+ or CD8+ T cells sorted from blood, taken in a trial of the OX40 agonist ivuxolimab. These receptor sequences come from an adult with an advanced solid tumor such as melanoma, head and neck, liver or kidney cancer.

The V and J genes are TRBV6-4 and TRBJ2-1; a possible D gene is TRBD2 (5 bases). The ends were cut back, 3 bases at V and 0 bases at J, with 9 bases in the middle. This CDR3 is 15 amino acids long. Germline CDR1 MRHNA, CDR2 SNTAGT. The CDR3 protein is CASSESGSSYNEQFF. The CDR3 nucleotides are TGTGCCAGCAGTGAAAGCGGTAGCTCCTACAATGAGCAGTTCTTC.

This sequence joins TRBV6-1 and TRBJ1-5; no clear D gene. Trimming removed 9 bases from V and 11 bases from J, with 26 bases in between. CDR1 MNHNS and CDR2 SASEGT come from the germline V gene. This CDR3 has 15 amino acids. Here the CDR3 DNA reads TGTGCCAGTGTGGGAGGGCAAACCCCCTATCGGGCCCAGCATTTT. Protein: CASVGGQTPYRAQHF.

This chain connects TRBV11-3 to TRBJ2-7; 9 nucleotides match TRBD2. The CDR3 has 17 amino acids. Germline lookup yields CDR1 SGHNT and CDR2 YENEEA. J gave up 2 bases and V 5 bases, and 13 bases lay outside the gene matches. The DNA for the CDR3 is TGTGCCAGCAGCGGGTTCGGGAGCGGGAGGTTAACCTACGAGCAGTACTTC. Translation gives CASSGFGSGRLTYEQYF. The variable domain in full, with the rest retrieved from reference TRBV11-3 and TRBJ2-7, is EAGVVQSPRYKIIEKKQPVAFWCNPISGHNTLYWYLQNLGQGPELLIRYENEEAVDDSQLPKDRFSAERLKGVDSTLKIQPAELGDSAVYLCASSGFGSGRLTYEQYFGPGTRLTVT.

V is TRBV28 and J is TRBJ2-7, with 8 bases identical to TRBD2. The length of the CDR3 is 16 residues. Germline V lookup: CDR1 MDHEN, CDR2 SYDVKM. V shed 1 base, J shed 2 bases, and the junction held 7 bases outside the gene matches. CDR3 nucleotides: TGTGCCAGCAGTTTATCAGGCACTAGCGGTCCCTACGAGCAGTACTTC. Encoded protein: CASSLSGTSGPYEQYF.

V and J are TRBV6-5 and TRBJ1-1; D ambiguous. The germline gives CDR1 MNHEY, CDR2 SVGAGI. The CDR3 length is 14 residues. Trimming took 0 bases from V and 5 from J, leaving 10 bases between them. The CDR3 is CASSYSGFRTEAFF. CDR3 DNA sequence: TGTGCCAGCAGTTACTCGGGTTTCCGAACTGAAGCTTTCTTT.

The CDR3 reads CASSQTGLAALTSGYEQYF. In DNA, the CDR3 is TGTGCCAGCAGCCAGACGGGACTAGCGGCCCTGACTTCGGGCTACGAGCAGTACTTC. The chain links TRBV5-6 to TRBJ2-7, with 11 bases aligning to TRBD2. The germline V gene encodes CDR1 SGHDT and CDR2 YYEEEE. The V and J ends lost 4 bases and 3 bases, in that order; junction bases with no gene match: 18. The CDR3 covers 19 residues. Using reference TRBV5-6 and TRBJ2-7 for the parts outside the CDR3, the full variable domain is DAGVTQSPTHLIKTRGQQVTLRCSPKSGHDTVSWYQQALGQGPQFIFQYYEEEERQRGNFPDRFSGHQFPNYSSELNVNALLLGDSALYLCASSQTGLAALTSGYEQYFGPGTRLTVT.

The J gene is TRBJ2-3, the V gene TRBV30; 9 bases fit TRBD1. Trimming cost V 2 bases and J 0 bases; bases outside gene matches: 3. The CDR3 extends over 15 amino acids. The germline gives CDR1 GTSNPN, CDR2 SVGIG (reference sequence). The CDR3 sequence: CAWSMGTGSTDTQYF. The CDR3 DNA reads as TGTGCCTGGAGTATGGGGACAGGGAGCACAGATACGCAGTATTTT.

The V gene is TRBV6-1, the J gene TRBJ2-3; 8 bases align to TRBD2. This CDR3 is built from 17 residues. Germline-derived CDR1 and CDR2 are MNHNS and SASEGT. J was trimmed by 3 bases and V by 0 bases; bases with no gene match: 8. The CDR3 spells CASSEAGGGRRTDTQYF. In nucleotides, the CDR3 is TGTGCCAGCAGTGAAGCGGGCGGCGGGAGGAGGACAGATACGCAGTATTTT.

This chain connects TRBV5-1 to TRBJ2-3; D is possibly TRBD1 or TRBD2 (5 bases each). This CDR3 contains 16 residues. Germline CDR1 and CDR2: SGHRS and YFSETQ. V lost 4 bases and J lost 4, with 19 bases in between. The CDR3 is CASSGGKGATADTQYF. Here the CDR3 DNA reads TGCGCCAGCAGCGGGGGAAAAGGGGCGACGGCAGATACGCAGTATTTT.

Notes on this clone: This specimen includes other DNA sequences encoding the same CDR3. This rearrangement joins TRBV5-6 to TRBJ1-2; D perhaps matches TRBD1 (5 bases). CDR1 is SGHDT, CDR2 YYEEEE, per germline. The germline V and J ends were trimmed by 4 bases and 4 bases, with 17 bases remaining between them. The CDR3 spans 15 residues. Here the CDR3 DNA reads TGTGCCAGCAGCCGGGCGGCAGGGACTATCTATGGCTACACCTTC. Translated: CASSRAAGTIYGYTF.

The chain combines TRBV5-6 with TRBJ1-1, with TRBD1 as a possible D gene (6 bases). Germline lookup yields CDR1 SGHDT and CDR2 YYEEEE. This CDR3 contains 16 residues. The V end lost 4 bases, the J end lost 4 bases, and 20 bases lay between the germline ends. The CDR3 nucleotides are TGTGCCAGCAGCCGGGGTTTCAACAGGGAAGGCACTGAAGCTTTCTTT. Its protein product is CASSRGFNREGTEAFF.

The chain is built from TRBV6-5 and TRBJ1-2, with D perhaps TRBD1 (6 bases). This CDR3 is 12 amino acids long. Trimming removed 4 bases from V and 6 bases from J, with 9 bases in between. The germline gives CDR1 MNHEY, CDR2 SVGAGI. CDR3 amino acids: CASSFQGNGYTF. CDR3 nucleotides: TGTGCCAGCAGTTTTCAGGGGAATGGCTACACCTTC.

The genes are TRBV18 and TRBJ2-3; 10 bases fit TRBD1. Germline trimming cut 5 bases from V and 3 bases from J; bases unmatched to any gene: 5. CDR1 and CDR2 from the germline V gene are KGHSH and LQKENI. There are 15 residues in the CDR3. The CDR3 nucleotides are TGTGCCAGCTCAATAGGGACAGGGGAGACAGATACGCAGTATTTT. It codes for CASSIGTGETDTQYF. The complete variable domain, with remaining parts taken from reference TRBV18 and TRBJ2-3, reads NAGVMQNPRHLVRRRGQEARLRCSPMKGHSHVYWYRQLPEEGLKFMVYLQKENIIDESGMPKERFSAEFPKEGPSILRIQQVVRGDSAAYFCASSIGTGETDTQYFGPGTRLTVL.

The chain carries TRBV18 and TRBJ1-4; D remains unclear. The CDR3 is made up of 14 amino acids. The germline gives CDR1 KGHSH, CDR2 LQKENI. V dropped 3 bases and J dropped 6 bases, with 11 bases sitting between them. CDR3 bases: TGTGCCAGCTCACCTTCCATGCCCCATGAAAAACTGTTTTTT. It specifies CASSPSMPHEKLFF.

The genes are TRBV28 and TRBJ2-7; D is possibly TRBD1 or TRBD2 (5 bases each). Germline V gives CDR1 MDHEN, CDR2 SYDVKM. The germline V and J ends were trimmed by 6 bases and 2 bases, with 17 bases remaining between them. The CDR3 length is 15 residues. The CDR3 nucleotides read TGTGCCAGCAGCACCCGTGTGAGGGGTACCTACGAGCAGTACTTC. As protein: CASSTRVRGTYEQYF.

The CDR3 DNA reads TGTGCCAGCAGTGACCCGTACCCCGTGGGTTTGGATGAGCAGTTCTTC. Translating it yields CASSDPYPVGLDEQFF. The rearrangement joins TRBV6-4 to TRBJ2-1, with D unresolved. V was pared by 2 bases and J by 8 bases, with 19 bases between. Germline CDR1 MRHNA, CDR2 SNTAGT. CDR3 length equals 16 residues.

V is TRBV6-5 and J is TRBJ2-4; D gene ambiguous. The CDR3 sequence is 15 residues long. Germline V CDR1 and CDR2: MNHEY, SVGAGI. V was shortened by 6 bases and J by 6 bases, with 18 bases between the two germline ends. The CDR3 here is CASSNAGNMGNIQYF. DNA for the CDR3: TGTGCCAGCAGCAACGCAGGCAACATGGGAAACATTCAGTACTTC.